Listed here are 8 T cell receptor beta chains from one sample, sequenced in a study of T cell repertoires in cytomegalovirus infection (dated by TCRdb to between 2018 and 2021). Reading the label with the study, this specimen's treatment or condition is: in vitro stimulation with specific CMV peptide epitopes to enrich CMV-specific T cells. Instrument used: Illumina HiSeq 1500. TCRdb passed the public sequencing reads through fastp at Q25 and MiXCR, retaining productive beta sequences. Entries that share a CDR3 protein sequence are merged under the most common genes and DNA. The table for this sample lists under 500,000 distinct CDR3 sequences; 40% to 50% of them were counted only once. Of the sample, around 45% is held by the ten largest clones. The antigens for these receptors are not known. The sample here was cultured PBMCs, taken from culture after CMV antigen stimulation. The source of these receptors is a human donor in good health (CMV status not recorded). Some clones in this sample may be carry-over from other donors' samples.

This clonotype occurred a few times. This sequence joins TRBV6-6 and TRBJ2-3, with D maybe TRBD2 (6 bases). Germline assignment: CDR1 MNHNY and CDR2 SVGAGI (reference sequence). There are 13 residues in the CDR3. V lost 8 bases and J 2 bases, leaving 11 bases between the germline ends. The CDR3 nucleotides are TGTGCCAGCGACGGGAGACTCACAGATACGCAGTATTTT. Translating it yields CASDGRLTDTQYF.

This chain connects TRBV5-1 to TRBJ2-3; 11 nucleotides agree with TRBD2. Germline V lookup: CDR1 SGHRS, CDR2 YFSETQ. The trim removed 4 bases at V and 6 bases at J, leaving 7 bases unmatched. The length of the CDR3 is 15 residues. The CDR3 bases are TGCGCCAGCAGCCCTATAGCGGGGGGGCCGGATACGCAGTATTTT. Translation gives CASSPIAGGPDTQYF.

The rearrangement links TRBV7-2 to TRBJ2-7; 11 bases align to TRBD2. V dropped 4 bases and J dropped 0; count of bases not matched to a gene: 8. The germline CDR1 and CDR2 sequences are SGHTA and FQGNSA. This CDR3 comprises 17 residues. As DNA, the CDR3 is TGTGCCAGCAGCTCAGGACTAGCGGGTCCTCGCTCCTACGAGCAGTACTTC. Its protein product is CASSSGLAGPRSYEQYF.

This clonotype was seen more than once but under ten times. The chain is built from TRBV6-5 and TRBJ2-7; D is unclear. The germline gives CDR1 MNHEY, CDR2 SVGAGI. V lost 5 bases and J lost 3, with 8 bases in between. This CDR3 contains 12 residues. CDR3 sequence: CASSPDVYEQYF. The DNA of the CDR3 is TGTGCCAGCAGTCCGGACGTCTACGAGCAGTACTTC.

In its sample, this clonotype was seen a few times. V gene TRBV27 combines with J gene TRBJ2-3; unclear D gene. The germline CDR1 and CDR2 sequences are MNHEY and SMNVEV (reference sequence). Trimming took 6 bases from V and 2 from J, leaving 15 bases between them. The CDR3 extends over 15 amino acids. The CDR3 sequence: CASSTDLTDTDTQYF. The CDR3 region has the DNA TGTGCCAGCAGCACCGACTTGACCGACACAGATACGCAGTATTTT.

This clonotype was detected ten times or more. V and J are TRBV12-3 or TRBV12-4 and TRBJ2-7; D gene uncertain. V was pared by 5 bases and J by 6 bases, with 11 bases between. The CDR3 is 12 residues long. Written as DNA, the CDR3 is TGTGCCAGCAGTACCGGCCAGCCCGAGCAGTACTTC. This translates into CASSTGQPEQYF.

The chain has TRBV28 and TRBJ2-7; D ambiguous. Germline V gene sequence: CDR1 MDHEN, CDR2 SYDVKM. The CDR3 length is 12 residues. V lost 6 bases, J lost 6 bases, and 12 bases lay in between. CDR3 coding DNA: TGTGCCAGCAGAGACTTGTCCGCCGAGCAGTACTTC. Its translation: CASRDLSAEQYF.

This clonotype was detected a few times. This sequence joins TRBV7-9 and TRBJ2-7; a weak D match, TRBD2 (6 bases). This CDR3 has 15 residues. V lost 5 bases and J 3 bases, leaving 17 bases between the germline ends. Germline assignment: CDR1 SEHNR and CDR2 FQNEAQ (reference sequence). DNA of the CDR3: TGTGCCAGCAGCCACCGGGACTCTGGATTCTACGAGCAGTACTTC. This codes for CASSHRDSGFYEQYF.